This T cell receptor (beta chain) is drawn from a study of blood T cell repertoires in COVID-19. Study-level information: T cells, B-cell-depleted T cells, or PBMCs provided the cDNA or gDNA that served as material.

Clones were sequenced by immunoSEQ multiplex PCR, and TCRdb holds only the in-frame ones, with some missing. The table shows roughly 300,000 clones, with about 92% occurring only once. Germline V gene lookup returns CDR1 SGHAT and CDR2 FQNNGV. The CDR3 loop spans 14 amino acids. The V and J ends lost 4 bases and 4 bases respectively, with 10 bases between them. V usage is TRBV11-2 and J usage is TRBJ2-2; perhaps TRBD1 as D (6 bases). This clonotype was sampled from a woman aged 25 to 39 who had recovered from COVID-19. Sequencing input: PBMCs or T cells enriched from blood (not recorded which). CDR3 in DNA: TGTGCCAGCAGCTCCATCAGGGGCACCGGGGAGCTGTTTTTT. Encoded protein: CASSSIRGTGELFF.